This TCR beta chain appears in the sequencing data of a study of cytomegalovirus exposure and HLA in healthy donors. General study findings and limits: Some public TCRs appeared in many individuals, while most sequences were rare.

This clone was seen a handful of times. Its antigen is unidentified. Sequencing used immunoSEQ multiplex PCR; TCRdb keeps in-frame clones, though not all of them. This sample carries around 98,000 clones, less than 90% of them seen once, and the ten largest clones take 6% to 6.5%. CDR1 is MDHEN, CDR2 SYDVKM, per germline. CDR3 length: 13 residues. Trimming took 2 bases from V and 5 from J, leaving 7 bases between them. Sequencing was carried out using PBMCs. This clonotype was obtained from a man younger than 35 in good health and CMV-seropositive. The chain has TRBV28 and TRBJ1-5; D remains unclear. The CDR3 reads CASSLALYQPQHF. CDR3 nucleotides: TGTGCCAGCAGTTTAGCACTTTATCAGCCCCAGCATTTT.